This T cell receptor (beta chain) was retrieved from a study of T cells in Graves' hyperthyroidism and ophthalmopathy. This clonotype occurred a few times. What was amplified from RNA transcripts were TCR beta CDR3 regions. The study used the HTBI primer set for a first-round RT-PCR of the TCR CDR3. TCRdb redid the calling of the multiplex PCR reads with MiXCR, one entry per CDR3 protein. The sample contains under 550,000 distinct CDR3 sequences, approximately 14% of which appear only once. Germline V gene sequence: CDR1 MNHNS, CDR2 SASEGT. V gave up 7 bases and J gave up 5 bases, with 15 bases separating them. The CDR3 is made up of 13 amino acids.

Sequenced input: blood. The TCR was taken from a woman aged 18-35 years with Graves' hyperthyroidism. The genes are TRBV6-1 and TRBJ2-7, with D perhaps TRBD2 (6 bases). The CDR3 is CASTSAGSHEQYF. CDR3 coding DNA: TGTGCCAGCACCAGCGCCGGGAGCCACGAGCAGTACTTC.